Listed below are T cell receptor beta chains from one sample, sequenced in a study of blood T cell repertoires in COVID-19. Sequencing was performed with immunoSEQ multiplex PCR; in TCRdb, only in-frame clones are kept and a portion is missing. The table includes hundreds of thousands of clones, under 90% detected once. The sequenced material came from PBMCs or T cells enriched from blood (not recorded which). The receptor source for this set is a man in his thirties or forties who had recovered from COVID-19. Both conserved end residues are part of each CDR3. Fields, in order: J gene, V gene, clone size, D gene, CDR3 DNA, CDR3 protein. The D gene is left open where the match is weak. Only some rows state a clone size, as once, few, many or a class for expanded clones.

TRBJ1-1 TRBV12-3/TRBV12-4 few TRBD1 TGTGCCAGCAGTAAAACAGGGGCTGAAGCTTTCTTT CASSKTGAEAFF
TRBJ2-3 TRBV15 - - TGTGCCACCAGCCCCCGCCAGGACACAGATACGCAGTATTTT CATSPRQDTDTQYF
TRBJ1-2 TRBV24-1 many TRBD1 TGTGCCACCAGTGATTCTTGGGAGACAGGGGGCTCTGGCTACACCTTC CATSDSWETGGSGYTF
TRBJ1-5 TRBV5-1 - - TGCGCCAGCAGGGAGATGCCCGGGGGGCAGCCCCAGCATTTT CASREMPGGQPQHF
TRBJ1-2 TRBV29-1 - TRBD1 TGCAGCGTTGCCGGGACAGCACTCCGTTGGGGCTACACCTTC CSVAGTALRWGYTF
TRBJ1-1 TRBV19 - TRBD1 TGTGCCAGTAGTGCAGAGGGACAGGGACCCACTGAAGCTTTCTTT CASSAEGQGPTEAFF
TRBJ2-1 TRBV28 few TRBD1 TGTGCCAGCAGTGACGACAGGGGGGTGGTATACAATGAGCAGTTCTTC CASSDDRGVVYNEQFF
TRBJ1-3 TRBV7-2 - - TGTGCCAGCAGCTTAGGGCTAGCGGACGGAAACACCATATATTTT CASSLGLADGNTIYF
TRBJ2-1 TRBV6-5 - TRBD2 TGTGCCACCAAGGGGCTAGCGGGGCAGTTCTTC CATKGLAGQFF
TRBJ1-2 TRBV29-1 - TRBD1 TGCAGCACTCCGGGACAGGGGCGTTATGGCTACACCTTC CSTPGQGRYGYTF
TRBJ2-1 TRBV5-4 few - TGTGCCAGCAGCCCGAGCGGAGGCTCCTACAATGAGCAGTTCTTC CASSPSGGSYNEQFF
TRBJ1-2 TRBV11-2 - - TGTGCCAGCAGTCCCGACAGCTATGGCTACACCTTC CASSPDSYGYTF
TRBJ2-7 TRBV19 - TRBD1 TGTGCCAGTAGAGGGTTTGGGACAGGGGACCACGAGCAGTACTTC CASRGFGTGDHEQYF
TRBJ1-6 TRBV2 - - TGTGCCAGCAACAGTGTTCTGGCTTCACCCCTCCACTTT CASNSVLASPLHF
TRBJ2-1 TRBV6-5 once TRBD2 TGTGCCAGCAGTTTAGCGGGGCAGCCTTACAATGAGCAGTTCTTC CASSLAGQPYNEQFF
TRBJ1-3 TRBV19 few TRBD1 TGTGCCAGCCATTCATTGTACAGGACAGGGAGCTCTGGAAACACCATATATTTT CASHSLYRTGSSGNTIYF
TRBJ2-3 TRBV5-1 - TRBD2 TGCGCCAGCAAAAGGACTAGCGGATACACAGATACGCAGTATTTT CASKRTSGYTDTQYF
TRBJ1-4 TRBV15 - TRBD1 TGTGCCACCAGCAGGGACAGGGGGACGACTAATGAAAAACTGTTTTTT CATSRDRGTTNEKLFF
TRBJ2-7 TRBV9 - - TGTGCCAGCAGCGCGGAGGGCAGGTCCTACGAGCAGTACTTC CASSAEGRSYEQYF
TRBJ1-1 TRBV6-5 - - TGTGCCAGCAGTTACTCGGAGGGCACTGAAGCTTTCTTT CASSYSEGTEAFF
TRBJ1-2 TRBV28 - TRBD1 TGTGCCAGTTCGGGACAGTACTATGGCTACACCTTC CASSGQYYGYTF
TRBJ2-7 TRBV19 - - TGTGCCAGTAGTCCCCAGGGGAGGGGGAACGAGCAGTACTTC CASSPQGRGNEQYF
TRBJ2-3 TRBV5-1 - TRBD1 TGCGCCAGCAGCTTAGAAAGGGACAGTCGAATTACAGATACGCAGTATTTT CASSLERDSRITDTQYF
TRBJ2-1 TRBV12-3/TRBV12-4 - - TGTGCCAGCAGTTTCGGGAGAGACAATGAGCAGTTCTTC CASSFGRDNEQFF
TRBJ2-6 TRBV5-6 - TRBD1 TGTGCCAGCAGCTTCGAGACAGGGTGGGCCTCCGGGGCCAACGTCCTGACTTTC CASSFETGWASGANVLTF
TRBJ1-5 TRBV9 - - TGTGCCAGCAGCCCCCCAGGGGCTTTCCAGCCCCAGCATTTT CASSPPGAFQPQHF
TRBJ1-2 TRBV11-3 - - TGTGCCAGCAGCTTACCCTCTAGGGGCTACACCTTC CASSLPSRGYTF
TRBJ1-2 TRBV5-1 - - TGCGCCAGCAGGGACTCAGGGGAATACTATGGCTACACCTTC CASRDSGEYYGYTF
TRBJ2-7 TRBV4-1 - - TGCGCCAGCAGCCAAAGTTCTATCAACGAGCAGTACTTC CASSQSSINEQYF
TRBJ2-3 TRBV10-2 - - TGCGCCACCGCCTGGGGAGAGACGCAGTATTTT CATAWGETQYF
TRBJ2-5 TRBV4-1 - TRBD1 TGCGCCAGCAGCCAACCCCGACAGGGGGCGCAAGAGACCCAGTACTTC CASSQPRQGAQETQYF
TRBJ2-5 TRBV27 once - TGTGCCAGCAGTCCGGTAGCGACGGGATGGGGTACCCAGTACTTC CASSPVATGWGTQYF
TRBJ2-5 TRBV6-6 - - TGTGCCAGCAGCTCCGTCCCAGGCGGGGAGACCCAGTACTTC CASSSVPGGETQYF
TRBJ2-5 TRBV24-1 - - TGTGCCACCAGTGATGCCTCCGGGACTGGGGAGACCCAGTACTTC CATSDASGTGETQYF
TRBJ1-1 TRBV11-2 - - TGTGCCAGCAGCCCCTTTGCGGGGGTCCCCACTGAAGCTTTCTTT CASSPFAGVPTEAFF
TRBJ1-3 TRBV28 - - TGTGCCAGCAGTCCCGGACAGATTCTCTCTGGAAACACCATATATTTT CASSPGQILSGNTIYF
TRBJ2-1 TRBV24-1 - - TGTGCCACCAGTGATTTGGACCGGGACAGGAGAACTAGCGGGCCATACAATGAGCAGTTCTTC CATSDLDRDRRTSGPYNEQFF
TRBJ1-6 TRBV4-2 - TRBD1 TGTGCCAGCAGCCATCCCGGGACAGACAATTCACCCCTCCACTTT CASSHPGTDNSPLHF
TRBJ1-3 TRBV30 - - TGTGCCTGGATTGGGACTCATCCTGGAAACACCATATATTTT CAWIGTHPGNTIYF
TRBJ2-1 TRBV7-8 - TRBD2 TGTGCCAGCAGCTCCAGACTAGCGGGAGTGGGGTTCTTC CASSSRLAGVGFF
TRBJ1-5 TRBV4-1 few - TGCGCCAGCAGCCAAGATCCTAATCAGCCCCAGCATTTT CASSQDPNQPQHF